A single sample is the source of the 8 T cell receptor beta chains below, sequenced in a study of blood T cell repertoires in COVID-19. Generated by immunoSEQ multiplex PCR, the TCRdb table keeps only in-frame clones and is missing some. Among about 190,000 clones listed, about nine tenths were seen once. What was sequenced was peripheral blood. Source of these receptors: a man in his 70s with active or convalescent COVID-19.

The chain employs TRBV7-9 and TRBJ1-3; D uncertain. Deletions cut 11 bases from V and 2 bases from J, with 10 bases between. Germline assignment: CDR1 SEHNR and CDR2 FQNEAQ (reference sequence). CDR3 length: 12 amino acids. CDR3 residues: CAVGRAGNTIYF. CDR3 DNA sequence: TGTGCCGTCGGCCGGGCTGGAAACACCATATATTTT. The complete variable domain, with remaining parts taken from reference TRBV7-9 and TRBJ1-3, reads DTGVSQNPRHKITKRGQNVTFRCDPISEHNRLYWYRQTLGQGPEFLTYFQNEAQLEKSRLLSDRFSAERPKGSFSTLEIQRTEQGDSAMYLCAVGRAGNTIYFGEGSWLTVV.

V usage is TRBV6-2 or TRBV6-3 and J usage is TRBJ2-3; D is uncertain. Trimming took off 6 bases at V and 3 bases at J, with 7 bases between the two ends. The CDR3 spans 12 residues. Per the germline V gene, CDR1 is MNHEY and CDR2 is SVGEGT. CDR3 residues: CASSSITDTQYF. CDR3 in DNA: TGTGCCAGCAGCTCAATTACAGATACGCAGTATTTT.

The chain links TRBV19 to TRBJ2-7; D might be TRBD1 (6 bases). Deletions cut 10 bases from V and 5 bases from J, with 21 bases between. This CDR3 comprises 14 residues. Germline V gene data show CDR1 as LNHDA and CDR2 as SQIVND (reference sequence). The CDR3 region has the DNA TGTGCCACCCAGGGGCGACCTAGGATTGACGAGCAGTACTTC. It specifies CATQGRPRIDEQYF.

This chain joins TRBV2 and TRBJ2-1; TRBD1 aligns across 7 bases. Germline CDR1 is SNHLY and CDR2 is FYNNEI. The CDR3 is 16 residues long. After removal of 5 bases from V and 7 bases from J, the junction contained 14 bases not matched to a gene. The CDR3 spells CASSTLGRGRVNEQFF. CDR3 DNA: TGTGCCAGCAGTACCCTTGGTAGGGGGCGCGTAAATGAGCAGTTCTTC.

V is TRBV11-2 and J is TRBJ2-6, with a possible D match to TRBD2 (7 bases). The V gene lost 1 base and the J gene lost 3 bases, with 19 bases spanning the gap. CDR3 length equals 19 residues. Germline V gene sequence: CDR1 SGHAT, CDR2 FQNNGV. The CDR3 reads CASSLASWGGRGGANVLTF. In DNA form, the CDR3 reads TGTGCCAGCAGCTTAGCTTCGTGGGGGGGCCGTGGTGGGGCCAACGTCCTGACTTTC.

The chain carries TRBV27 and TRBJ1-2; TRBD1 agrees at 7 bases. Germline V lookup: CDR1 MNHEY, CDR2 SMNVEV (reference sequence). Trimming at V came to 10 bases and at J to 4 bases, leaving 18 bases not matched to a gene. The CDR3 runs 16 residues. In DNA, the CDR3 is TGTGCCACCCGTTGGGACAGACGGTCTATTGGCTATGGCTACACCTTC. Its translation is CATRWDRRSIGYGYTF.

The gene calls are TRBV5-6 and TRBJ1-1; D perhaps matches TRBD1 (5 bases). This CDR3 has 14 amino acids. Deletions cut 0 bases from V and 6 bases from J, with 12 bases between. Germline lookup yields CDR1 SGHDT and CDR2 YYEEEE. The CDR3 bases are TGTGCCAGCAGCTTGGGGGGCGTGATGGCTGAAGCTTTCTTT. Translating it yields CASSLGGVMAEAFF.

The chain couples TRBV27 to TRBJ2-2, with D possibly matching TRBD1 (6 bases). V lost 4 bases and J 8 bases, leaving 14 bases between the germline ends. Germline assignment: CDR1 MNHEY and CDR2 SMNVEV (reference sequence). The CDR3 totals 14 residues. The CDR3 bases are TGTGCCAGCAGTTCGGACAGTGACGAAGGGGAGCTGTTTTTT. Translated, it gives CASSSDSDEGELFF.